A selection of T cell receptor beta chains follows, all from one sample in a study of cytomegalovirus exposure and HLA in healthy donors. Only in-frame clones appear in the TCRdb table, and some are missing; sequencing was by immunoSEQ multiplex PCR. Altogether over 75,000 clones are present, roughly 66% being singletons, with the ten largest covering about 2%. Sample: PBMCs. The receptors stem from a man aged 30 to 45 in good health and CMV-seronegative. Each CDR3 is given with its conserved first and last residue. D genes are given only for firm matches. Size values are once, few and many counts, or a class for expanded clones, and some rows have none.

j_gene: TRBJ1-4
len: 15
v_gene: TRBV29-1
abundance: .
d_gene: TRBD1
CDR3aa: CSVEGDRGSNEKLFF
CDR3nt: TGCAGCGTTGAAGGGGACAGGGGCAGTAATGAAAAACTGTTTTTT

j_gene: TRBJ2-2
len: 14
v_gene: TRBV19
abundance: .
d_gene: .
CDR3aa: CASDGAQGNGELFF
CDR3nt: TGTGCCAGTGACGGGGCTCAGGGGAACGGGGAGCTGTTTTTT

j_gene: TRBJ2-5
len: 15
v_gene: TRBV5-1
abundance: .
d_gene: TRBD1
CDR3aa: CASSSNPGQQETQYF
CDR3nt: TGCGCCAGCAGTTCTAACCCGGGACAGCAAGAGACCCAGTACTTC

j_gene: TRBJ1-5
len: 16
v_gene: TRBV4-2
abundance: .
d_gene: .
CDR3aa: CASSQDKSGSNQPQHF
CDR3nt: TGTGCCAGCAGCCAAGATAAATCGGGGAGCAATCAGCCCCAGCATTTT

j_gene: TRBJ2-7
len: 12
v_gene: TRBV10-3
abundance: few
d_gene: .
CDR3aa: CAISEAGYEQYF
CDR3nt: TGTGCCATCAGTGAGGCAGGTTACGAGCAGTACTTC

j_gene: TRBJ2-7
len: 11
v_gene: TRBV7-9
abundance: .
d_gene: .
CDR3aa: CAGGSPYEQYF
CDR3nt: TGTGCCGGCGGATCGCCCTACGAGCAGTACTTC

j_gene: TRBJ2-7
len: 15
v_gene: TRBV9
abundance: .
d_gene: .
CDR3aa: CASSPRQLLSYEQYF
CDR3nt: TGTGCCAGCAGCCCCCGACAGTTACTCTCCTACGAGCAGTACTTC

j_gene: TRBJ2-7
len: 16
v_gene: TRBV28
abundance: .
d_gene: TRBD2
CDR3aa: CASSYGTSGSRYEQYF
CDR3nt: TGTGCCAGCAGTTACGGGACTAGCGGGAGTAGATACGAGCAGTACTTC

j_gene: TRBJ1-5
len: 15
v_gene: TRBV7-6
abundance: .
d_gene: .
CDR3aa: CASSLAYGWDQPQHF
CDR3nt: TGTGCCAGCAGCTTAGCCTACGGGTGGGATCAGCCCCAGCATTTT

j_gene: TRBJ2-3
len: 16
v_gene: TRBV29-1
abundance: .
d_gene: .
CDR3aa: CSVEPTGVRLADTQYF
CDR3nt: TGCAGCGTTGAACCGACAGGCGTCAGGTTGGCAGATACGCAGTATTTT

j_gene: TRBJ2-7
len: 13
v_gene: TRBV6-1
abundance: few
d_gene: TRBD2
CDR3aa: CASWTSGLYEQYF
CDR3nt: TGTGCCAGCTGGACTAGCGGGCTCTACGAGCAGTACTTC

j_gene: TRBJ2-5
len: 14
v_gene: TRBV19
abundance: .
d_gene: .
CDR3aa: CASSLRGVWETQYF
CDR3nt: TGTGCCAGTAGCCTAAGGGGTGTTTGGGAGACCCAGTACTTC

j_gene: TRBJ1-1
len: 15
v_gene: TRBV7-9
abundance: .
d_gene: .
CDR3aa: CASSLGAVMNTEAFF
CDR3nt: TGTGCCAGCAGCTTAGGGGCCGTCATGAACACTGAAGCTTTCTTT

j_gene: TRBJ1-2
len: 17
v_gene: TRBV9
abundance: .
d_gene: TRBD1
CDR3aa: CASSGYRGPVVNYGYTF
CDR3nt: TGTGCCAGCAGCGGGTACAGGGGGCCGGTGGTAAACTATGGCTACACCTTC

j_gene: TRBJ2-1
len: 16
v_gene: TRBV4-1
abundance: .
d_gene: .
CDR3aa: CASSPQGRSSYNEQFF
CDR3nt: TGCGCCAGCAGCCCGCAGGGGCGAAGCTCCTACAATGAGCAGTTCTTC

j_gene: TRBJ2-1
len: 15
v_gene: TRBV6-1
abundance: .
d_gene: .
CDR3aa: CASSENGGSYNEQFF
CDR3nt: TGTGCCAGCAGTGAAAACGGCGGTTCCTACAATGAGCAGTTCTTC

j_gene: TRBJ2-7
len: 14
v_gene: TRBV5-4
abundance: .
d_gene: TRBD2
CDR3aa: CASTRTSGAYEQYF
CDR3nt: TGTGCCAGCACTAGAACTAGCGGTGCCTACGAGCAGTACTTC

j_gene: TRBJ1-4
len: 11
v_gene: TRBV20-1
abundance: few
d_gene: TRBD1
CDR3aa: CSAFVVDRGFF
CDR3nt: TGCAGTGCTTTCGTTGTCGACAGGGGGTTTTTT

j_gene: TRBJ1-1
len: 16
v_gene: TRBV4-1
abundance: .
d_gene: TRBD1
CDR3aa: CASSQDRTGKNTEAFF
CDR3nt: TGCGCCAGCAGCCAAGACAGGACAGGGAAGAACACTGAAGCTTTCTTT

j_gene: TRBJ1-3
len: 16
v_gene: TRBV4-3
abundance: few
d_gene: .
CDR3aa: CASSQDHDSSGNTIYF
CDR3nt: TGCGCCAGCAGCCAAGATCACGACAGCTCTGGAAACACCATATATTTT

j_gene: TRBJ2-2
len: 14
v_gene: TRBV30
abundance: .
d_gene: .
CDR3aa: CAWSGQGNTGELFF
CDR3nt: TGTGCCTGGAGTGGCCAGGGTAACACCGGGGAGCTGTTTTTT

j_gene: TRBJ2-3
len: 19
v_gene: TRBV5-1
abundance: .
d_gene: .
CDR3aa: CASSAGTRDFYSSTDTQYF
CDR3nt: TGCGCCAGCAGCGCTGGAACCAGGGACTTCTATTCTAGCACAGATACGCAGTATTTT

j_gene: TRBJ1-2
len: 12
v_gene: TRBV9
abundance: .
d_gene: .
CDR3aa: CASSAGQYGYTF
CDR3nt: TGTGCCAGCAGCGCCGGACAGTACGGCTACACCTTC

j_gene: TRBJ2-7
len: 12
v_gene: TRBV27
abundance: .
d_gene: .
CDR3aa: CASSLAGYEQYF
CDR3nt: TGTGCCAGCAGTTTAGCGGGCTACGAGCAGTACTTC

j_gene: TRBJ2-7
len: 16
v_gene: TRBV10-3
abundance: .
d_gene: TRBD1
CDR3aa: CAISEGDRLNSYEQYF
CDR3nt: TGTGCCATCAGTGAGGGGGACAGGTTAAATTCCTACGAGCAGTACTTC

j_gene: TRBJ2-2
len: 22
v_gene: TRBV4-1
abundance: .
d_gene: TRBD1
CDR3aa: CASSQDYRGTGGLWGRTGELFF
CDR3nt: TGCGCCAGCAGCCAGGACTACCGCGGGACAGGGGGCTTGTGGGGTCGCACCGGGGAGCTGTTTTTT

j_gene: TRBJ2-5
len: 16
v_gene: TRBV28
abundance: .
d_gene: .
CDR3aa: CASTLGGTGLQETQYF
CDR3nt: TGTGCCAGCACCCTAGGTGGCACAGGCCTTCAAGAGACCCAGTACTTC

j_gene: TRBJ1-2
len: 14
v_gene: TRBV30
abundance: .
d_gene: .
CDR3aa: CAWSLWQANYGYTF
CDR3nt: TGTGCCTGGTCCCTCTGGCAAGCTAACTATGGCTACACCTTC

j_gene: TRBJ1-6
len: 14
v_gene: TRBV5-1
abundance: .
d_gene: .
CDR3aa: CASSFEDRNSPLHF
CDR3nt: TGCGCCAGCAGCTTTGAGGACAGAAATTCACCCCTCCACTTT

j_gene: TRBJ2-7
len: 14
v_gene: TRBV5-1
abundance: .
d_gene: TRBD2
CDR3aa: CASSFWREAYEQYF
CDR3nt: TGCGCCAGCAGCTTTTGGCGGGAGGCCTACGAGCAGTACTTC

j_gene: TRBJ2-2
len: 14
v_gene: TRBV2
abundance: few
d_gene: TRBD1
CDR3aa: CASSGTGGNGELFF
CDR3nt: TGTGCCAGCAGTGGGACAGGGGGCAACGGGGAGCTGTTTTTT

j_gene: TRBJ1-4
len: 16
v_gene: TRBV4-3
abundance: .
d_gene: .
CDR3aa: CASSQGSQTRSEKLFF
CDR3nt: TGCGCCAGCAGCCAAGGTTCACAGACCAGGTCTGAAAAACTGTTTTTT

j_gene: TRBJ1-6
len: 14
v_gene: TRBV6-5
abundance: .
d_gene: TRBD1
CDR3aa: CASGDRGDNSPLHF
CDR3nt: TGTGCCAGCGGCGACAGGGGGGATAATTCACCCCTCCACTTT

j_gene: TRBJ2-7
len: 15
v_gene: TRBV5-1
abundance: .
d_gene: .
CDR3aa: CASSWEERSSYEQYF
CDR3nt: TGCGCCAGCAGCTGGGAGGAGAGAAGCTCCTACGAGCAGTACTTC

j_gene: TRBJ1-1
len: 14
v_gene: TRBV5-1
abundance: few
d_gene: .
CDR3aa: CASSSLGENTEAFF
CDR3nt: TGCGCCAGCAGCTCTCTCGGGGAGAACACTGAAGCTTTCTTT

j_gene: TRBJ1-2
len: 15
v_gene: TRBV10-3
abundance: .
d_gene: TRBD1
CDR3aa: CAIADREHTNYGYTF
CDR3nt: TGTGCCATCGCAGACAGGGAACACACAAACTATGGCTACACCTTC

j_gene: TRBJ2-7
len: 15
v_gene: TRBV7-2
abundance: .
d_gene: .
CDR3aa: CASRIKTGGGYEQYF
CDR3nt: TGTGCCAGCAGGATTAAGACAGGTGGTGGGTACGAGCAGTACTTC